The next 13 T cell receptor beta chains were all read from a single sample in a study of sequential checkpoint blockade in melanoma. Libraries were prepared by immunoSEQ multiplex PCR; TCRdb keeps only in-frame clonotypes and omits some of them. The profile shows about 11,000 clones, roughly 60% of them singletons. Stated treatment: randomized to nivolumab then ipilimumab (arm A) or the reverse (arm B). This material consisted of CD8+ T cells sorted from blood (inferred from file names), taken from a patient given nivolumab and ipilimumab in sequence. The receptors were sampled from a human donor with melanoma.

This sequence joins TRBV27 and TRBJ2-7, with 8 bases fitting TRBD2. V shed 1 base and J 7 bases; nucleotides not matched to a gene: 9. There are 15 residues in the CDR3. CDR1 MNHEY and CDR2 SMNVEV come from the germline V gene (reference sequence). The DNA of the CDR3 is TGTGCCAGCAGTTTATTAGGTACAGCGGGGGAGGAGCAGTACTTC. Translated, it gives CASSLLGTAGEEQYF.

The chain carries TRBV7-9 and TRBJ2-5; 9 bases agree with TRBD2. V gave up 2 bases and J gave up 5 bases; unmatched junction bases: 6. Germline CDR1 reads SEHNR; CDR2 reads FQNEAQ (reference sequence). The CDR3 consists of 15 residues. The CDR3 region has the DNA TGTGCCAGCAGCTTATTAGCGGGAGTAGGGGAGACCCAGTACTTC. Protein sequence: CASSLLAGVGETQYF.

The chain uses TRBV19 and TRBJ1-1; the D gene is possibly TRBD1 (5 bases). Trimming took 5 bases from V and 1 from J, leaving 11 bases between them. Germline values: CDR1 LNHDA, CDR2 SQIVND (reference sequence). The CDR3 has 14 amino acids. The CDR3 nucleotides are TGTGCCAGTAGTCTGGGGCGGGGGAACACTGAAGCTTTCTTT. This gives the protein CASSLGRGNTEAFF. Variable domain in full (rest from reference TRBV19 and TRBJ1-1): DGGITQSPKYLFRKEGQNVTLSCEQNLNHDAMYWYRQDPGQGLRLIYYSQIVNDFQKGDIAEGYSVSREKKESFPLTVTSAQKNPTAFYLCASSLGRGNTEAFFGQGTRLTVV.

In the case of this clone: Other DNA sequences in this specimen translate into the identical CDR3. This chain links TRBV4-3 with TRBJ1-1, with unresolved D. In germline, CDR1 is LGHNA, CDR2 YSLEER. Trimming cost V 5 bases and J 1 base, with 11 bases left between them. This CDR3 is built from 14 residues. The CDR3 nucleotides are TGCGCCAGCAGCTACGAGCCGGGGAACACTGAAGCTTTCTTT. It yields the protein CASSYEPGNTEAFF.

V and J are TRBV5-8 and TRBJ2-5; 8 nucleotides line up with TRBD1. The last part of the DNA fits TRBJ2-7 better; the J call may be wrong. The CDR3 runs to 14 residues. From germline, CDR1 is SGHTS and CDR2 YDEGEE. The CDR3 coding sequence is TGTGCCAGCAGTTTGCAGGACAGGGTACACGAGCAGTACTTC. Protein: CASSLQDRVHEQYF.

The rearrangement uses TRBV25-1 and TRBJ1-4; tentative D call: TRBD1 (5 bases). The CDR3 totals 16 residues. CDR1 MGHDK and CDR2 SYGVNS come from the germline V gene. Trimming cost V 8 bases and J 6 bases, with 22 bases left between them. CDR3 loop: CASQGAILLGHEKLFF. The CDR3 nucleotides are TGTGCCAGCCAAGGAGCGATTCTCTTGGGGCATGAAAAACTGTTTTTT.

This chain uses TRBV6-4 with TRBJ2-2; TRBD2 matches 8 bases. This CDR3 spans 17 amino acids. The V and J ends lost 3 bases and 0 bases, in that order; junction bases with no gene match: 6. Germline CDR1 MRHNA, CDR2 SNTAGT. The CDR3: CASSEWEAGANTGELFF. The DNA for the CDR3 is TGTGCCAGCAGTGAATGGGAAGCGGGGGCGAACACCGGGGAGCTGTTTTTT.

DNA of the CDR3: TGCGCCAGCAGCCCGAACAGGGGATGGAAGACCCAGTACTTC. It is translated as CASSPNRGWKTQYF. The chain employs TRBV4-3 and TRBJ2-5; 7 bases match TRBD1. The V and J ends lost 4 bases and 6 bases, in that order; junction bases with no gene match: 8. The CDR3 spans 14 residues. CDR1 LGHNA and CDR2 YSLEER come from the germline V gene.

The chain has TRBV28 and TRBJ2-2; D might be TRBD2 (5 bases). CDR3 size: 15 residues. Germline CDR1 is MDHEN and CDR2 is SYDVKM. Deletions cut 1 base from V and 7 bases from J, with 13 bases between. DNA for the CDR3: TGTGCCAGCAGTTTATCGACTTTCGGGATCGGGGAGCTGTTTTTT. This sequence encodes CASSLSTFGIGELFF.

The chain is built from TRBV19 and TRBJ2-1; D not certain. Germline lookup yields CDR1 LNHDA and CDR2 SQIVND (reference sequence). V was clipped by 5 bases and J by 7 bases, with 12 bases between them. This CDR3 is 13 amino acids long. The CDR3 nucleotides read TGTGCCAGTAGTTTAACGACCGGGAATGAGCAGTTCTTC. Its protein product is CASSLTTGNEQFF.

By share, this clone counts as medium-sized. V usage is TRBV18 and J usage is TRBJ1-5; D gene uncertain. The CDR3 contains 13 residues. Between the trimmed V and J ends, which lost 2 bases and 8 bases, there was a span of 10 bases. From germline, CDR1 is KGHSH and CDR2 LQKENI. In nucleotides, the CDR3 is TGTGCCAGCTCACCAAAACGGGGTGAGCCCCAGCATTTT. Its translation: CASSPKRGEPQHF.

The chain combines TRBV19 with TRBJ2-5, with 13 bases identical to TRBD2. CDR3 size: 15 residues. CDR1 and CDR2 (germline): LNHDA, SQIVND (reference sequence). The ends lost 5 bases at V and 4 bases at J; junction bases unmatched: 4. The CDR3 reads CASSEGLAGIETQYF. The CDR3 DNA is TGTGCCAGTAGTGAGGGACTAGCGGGAATAGAGACCCAGTACTTC.

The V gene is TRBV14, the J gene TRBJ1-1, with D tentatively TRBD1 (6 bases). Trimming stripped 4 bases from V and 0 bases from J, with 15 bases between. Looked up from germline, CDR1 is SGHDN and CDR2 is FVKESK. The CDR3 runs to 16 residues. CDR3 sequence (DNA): TGTGCCAGCAGCCCCGGACAGAGCCTTATGAACACTGAAGCTTTCTTT. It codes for CASSPGQSLMNTEAFF.